This passage covers 10 T cell receptor beta chains from one sample sequenced in a study of beta chain features in type 1 diabetes. The authors reverse transcribed all of the isolated RNA, so sequencing captured expressed TCRB transcripts. TCRdb's copy holds only in-frame clones and misses some; the assay was immunoSEQ multiplex PCR. The top ten hold 0.5% to 0.65% of the sample, which has about 150,000 clones, less than 9.5% seen once. Sequenced: central memory CD4+ T cells from blood. The receptors here all came from a man aged 18 to 35 in good health.

The table lists this clone with a few counts. V usage is TRBV7-2 and J usage is TRBJ2-3; D is perhaps TRBD1 (5 bases). The V end was cut by 2 bases, the J end by 1 base, with 13 bases between. The CDR3 is made up of 16 amino acids. Looked up from germline, CDR1 is SGHTA and CDR2 is FQGNSA. The CDR3 reads CASSLRQGGGTDTQYF. CDR3 coding DNA: TGTGCCAGCAGCTTAAGGCAGGGTGGGGGCACAGATACGCAGTATTTT.

The chain carries TRBV9 and TRBJ2-5; TRBD1 agrees at 11 bases. The CDR3 is made up of 16 amino acids. Germline V gene sequence: CDR1 SGDLS, CDR2 YYNGEE. Germline trimming cut 7 bases from V and 5 bases from J; bases unmatched to any gene: 13. This chain's CDR3 is CASSQTGQGGRETQYF. CDR3 DNA sequence: TGTGCCAGCTCTCAAACGGGACAGGGGGGCCGGGAGACCCAGTACTTC. The complete variable domain, with remaining parts taken from reference TRBV9 and TRBJ2-5, reads DSGVTQTPKHLITATGQRVTLRCSPRSGDLSVYWYQQSLDQGLQFLIQYYNGEERAKGNILERFSAQQFPDLHSELNLSSLELGDSALYFCASSQTGQGGRETQYFGPGTRLLVL.

This clone was observed a handful of times. This sequence joins TRBV27 and TRBJ1-5, with 9 positions matching TRBD1. The CDR3 is made up of 14 amino acids. In germline, CDR1 is MNHEY, CDR2 SMNVEV (reference sequence). V dropped 6 bases and J dropped 5; count of bases not matched to a gene: 5. CDR3 protein: CASRGGTGHQPQHF. DNA for the CDR3: TGTGCCAGCAGGGGTGGGACAGGGCATCAGCCCCAGCATTTT.

The gene calls are TRBV7-2 and TRBJ1-6, with 7 positions matching TRBD1. Germline trimming cut 2 bases from V and 10 bases from J; bases unmatched to any gene: 5. This CDR3 has 14 residues. Germline V CDR1 and CDR2: SGHTA, FQGNSA. CDR3 sequence (DNA): TGTGCCAGCAGCTTAAGACAGGGAAGCTCACCCCTCCACTTT. It codes for CASSLRQGSSPLHF.

This clone came up a few times. The V call is TRBV30, the J call TRBJ1-4; weak D call: TRBD1 (6 bases). V lost 4 bases and J lost 8, with 11 bases in between. Per the germline V gene, CDR1 is GTSNPN and CDR2 is SVGIG (reference sequence). This CDR3 contains 12 residues. The CDR3 nucleotides are TGTGCCTGGAACAGGGTGGGAGAAAAACTGTTTTTT. Its translation is CAWNRVGEKLFF. The full variable domain, in which reference TRBV30 and TRBJ1-4 provide the parts outside the CDR3, is SQTIHQWPATLVQPVGSPLSLECTVEGTSNPNLYWYRQAAGRGLQLLFYSVGIGQISSEVPQNLSASRPQDRQFILSSKKLLLSDSGFYLCAWNRVGEKLFFGSGTQLSVL.

This clone came up a few times. The gene calls are TRBV19 and TRBJ2-1; TRBD2 matches at 10 bases. The CDR3 contains 14 residues. The germline gives CDR1 LNHDA, CDR2 SQIVND (reference sequence). The J segment lost 8 bases and the V segment lost 4 bases, leaving 5 bases of the junction unmatched. CDR3 coding DNA: TGTGCCAGTAGTAACAGCGGGGGGGCGGATGAGCAGTTCTTC. Its protein product is CASSNSGGADEQFF.

This sequence joins TRBV4-1 and TRBJ1-3; D is possibly TRBD1 (6 bases). This CDR3 spans 15 amino acids. Germline CDR1 is MGHRA and CDR2 is YSYEKL. V lost 0 bases to trimming and J lost 2 bases, with 8 bases between them. The CDR3 region has the DNA TGCGCCAGCAGCCAAGAAAGGACAGCTGGAAACACCATATATTTT. Translating it yields CASSQERTAGNTIYF.

This clone showed up just a few times. CDR3 amino acids: CASRKTDNYEQYF. For the CDR3, the DNA is TGTGCCAGCAGGAAGACAGATAACTACGAGCAGTACTTC. The rearrangement uses TRBV6-6 and TRBJ2-5; the D gene is possibly TRBD1 (5 bases). The end of the DNA is better explained by TRBJ2-7, so the J call may be wrong. The V gene's germline CDR1 is MNHNY and CDR2 SVGAGI (reference sequence). The CDR3 runs 13 residues.

This chain links TRBV28 with TRBJ1-3, with D unclear. Germline V lookup: CDR1 MDHEN, CDR2 SYDVKM. With 5 bases removed from V and 0 bases from J, the gap between germline ends came to 11 bases. The CDR3 contains 15 residues. The CDR3 DNA follows: TGTGCCAGCAGTCGACTTAGCCACTCTGGAAACACCATATATTTT. Protein: CASSRLSHSGNTIYF.

This clone has only a few counts. This rearrangement joins TRBV10-3 to TRBJ1-3, with TRBD1 matching 7 bases. J lost 3 bases, V lost 4 bases, and 9 bases had no gene match. From germline, CDR1 is ENHRY and CDR2 SYGVKD. The CDR3 is 16 residues long. CDR3 loop: CAISARHRDSGNTIYF. The CDR3 DNA sequence: TGTGCCATCAGTGCGCGCCACCGGGACAGTGGAAACACCATATATTTT.